This T cell receptor (beta chain) was obtained from a study of early T cells in non-severe SARS-CoV-2 infection. Study background: Sequencing of bulk RNA from unsorted whole blood was done, without chain pairing.

Overall study findings and caveats: VDJdb-based matching was biased toward anti-spike CD8 responses and missed private and CD4 specificities.

The TCR library protocol was used to attach unique molecular identifiers. These identifiers were attached to individual cDNA molecules. TCRdb re-called the 5' RACE reads through MiXCR, storing one row per CDR3 protein. Of roughly 29,000 distinct CDR3 sequences in the sample, roughly 5.3% were seen once. This CDR3 has 18 residues. Germline CDR1 MNHEY, CDR2 SVGEGT. The V segment lost 5 bases and the J segment 2 bases; nucleotides outside the gene matches: 16. Comment on this clonotype: The antigen is unknown.

Material for sequencing was whole blood. The sequence derives from an adult who was a healthcare worker with PCR-confirmed SARS-CoV-2 infection or an uninfected control (not recorded which). The chain is built from TRBV6-2 or TRBV6-3 and TRBJ2-7; TRBD1 agrees at 9 bases. The CDR3 protein is CASSTGDRAAKATYEQYF. CDR3 in DNA: TGTGCCAGCAGTACCGGGGACAGGGCGGCCAAAGCTACCTACGAGCAGTACTTC.